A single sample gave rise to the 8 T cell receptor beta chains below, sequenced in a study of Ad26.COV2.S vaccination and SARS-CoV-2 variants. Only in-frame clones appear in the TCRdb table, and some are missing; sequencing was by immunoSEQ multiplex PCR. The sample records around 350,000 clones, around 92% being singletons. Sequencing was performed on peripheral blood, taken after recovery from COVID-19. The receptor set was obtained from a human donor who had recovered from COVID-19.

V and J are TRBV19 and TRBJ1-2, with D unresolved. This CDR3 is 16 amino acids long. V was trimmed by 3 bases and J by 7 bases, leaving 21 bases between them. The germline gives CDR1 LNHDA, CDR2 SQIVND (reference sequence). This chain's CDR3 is CASSILPFRTGSGYTF. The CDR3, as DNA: TGTGCCAGTAGTATCCTCCCGTTTCGGACGGGGTCTGGCTACACCTTC.

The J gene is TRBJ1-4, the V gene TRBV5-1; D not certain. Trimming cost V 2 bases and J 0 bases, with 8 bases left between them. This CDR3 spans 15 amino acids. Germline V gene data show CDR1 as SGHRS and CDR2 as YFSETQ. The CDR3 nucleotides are TGCGCCAGCAGCTTATACGGTGCAACTAATGAAAAACTGTTTTTT. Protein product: CASSLYGATNEKLFF.

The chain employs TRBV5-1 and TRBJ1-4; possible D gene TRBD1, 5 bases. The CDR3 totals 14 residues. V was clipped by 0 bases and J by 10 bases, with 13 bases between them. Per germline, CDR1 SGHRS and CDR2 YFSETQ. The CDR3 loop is CASSLEEGTGKLFF. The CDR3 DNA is TGCGCCAGCAGCTTGGAGGAGGGTACAGGAAAACTGTTTTTT.

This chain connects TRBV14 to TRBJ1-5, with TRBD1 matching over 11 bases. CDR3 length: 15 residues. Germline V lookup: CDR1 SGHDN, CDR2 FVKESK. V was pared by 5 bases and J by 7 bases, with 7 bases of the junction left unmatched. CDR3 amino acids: CASSARDRGYQPQHF. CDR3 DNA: TGTGCCAGCAGCGCCCGGGACAGGGGGTACCAGCCCCAGCATTTT.

CDR3 DNA: TGTGCCACGCAGACGAACACTGAAGCTTTCTTT. The encoded protein is CATQTNTEAFF. The gene calls are TRBV6-5 and TRBJ1-1; D uncertain. Looked up from germline, CDR1 is MNHEY and CDR2 is SVGAGI. V lost 10 bases and J 1 base, leaving 7 bases between the germline ends. The CDR3 has 11 residues.

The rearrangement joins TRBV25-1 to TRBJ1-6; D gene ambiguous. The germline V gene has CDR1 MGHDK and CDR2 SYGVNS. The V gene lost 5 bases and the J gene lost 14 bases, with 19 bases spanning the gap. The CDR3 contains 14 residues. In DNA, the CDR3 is TGTGCCAGCAGTCCCTCCGTAGGGAGTAGGTCCCTCCACTTT. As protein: CASSPSVGSRSLHF.

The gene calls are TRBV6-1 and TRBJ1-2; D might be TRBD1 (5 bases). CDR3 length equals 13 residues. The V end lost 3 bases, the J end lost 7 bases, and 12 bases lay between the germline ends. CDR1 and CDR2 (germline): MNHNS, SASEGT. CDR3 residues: CASSEQGRLGYTF. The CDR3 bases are TGTGCCAGCAGTGAGCAGGGCCGCCTTGGCTACACCTTC.

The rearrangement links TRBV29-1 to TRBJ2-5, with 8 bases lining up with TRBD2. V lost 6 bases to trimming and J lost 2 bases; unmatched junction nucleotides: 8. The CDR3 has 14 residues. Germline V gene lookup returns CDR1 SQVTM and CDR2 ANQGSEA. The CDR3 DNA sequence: TGCAGCGTGAAAGCGGGGGTGGCTCAAGAGACCCAGTACTTC. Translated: CSVKAGVAQETQYF.